The clone carrying this TCR beta chain has just one count. Its antigen is not identified. Sequenced by immunoSEQ multiplex PCR; TCRdb stores in-frame clones only, minus some. The sample holds around 40,000 clones; 85% to 90% are singletons and the top ten take 1.5% to 2.5%. Germline V gene lookup returns CDR1 SGHRS and CDR2 YFSETQ. CDR3 size: 17 residues. Trimming took 0 bases from V and 2 from J; bases not matched to a gene: 8. The sample belongs to a study of PD-L1 blockade in urothelial cancer. At the level of the study: Anywhere from 0 to 3 prior chemotherapy regimens had been received by patients. A median about 140,000 T cells were found in blood samples. Study observations and caveats: Blood TCR clonality below the median before treatment was a predictor of better survival.

The sequence was collected from a man in his 60s with urothelial cancer. V usage is TRBV5-1 and J usage is TRBJ2-3; 8 bases are shared with TRBD2. This material consisted of PBMCs, taken around atezolizumab (anti-PD-L1) treatment. The CDR3 sequence: CASSLVRRGDYTDTQYF. For the CDR3, the DNA is TGCGCCAGCAGCTTGGTCCGGCGGGGGGACTACACAGATACGCAGTATTTT.